One and the same sample provided the 31 T cell receptor beta chains below, sequenced in a study of T-cell reconstitution after alpha-beta-depleted transplantation in children. A library of TCRbeta sequences, prepared with unique molecular identifiers, was generated. Each CDR3 protein is one row after TCRdb ran MiXCR on the PCR reads. The table lists about 980,000 distinct CDR3 sequences, about 31% of them singletons, with 25% to 35% in the top ten. Sequences were derived from PBMCs, mostly from graft donor cells, sampled 360 days after TCRalphabeta/CD19-depleted stem cell transplant. These TCRs come from a boy in the first two years of life who had a stem cell transplant for SCID, so the T cells may come from the graft donor.

The chain uses TRBV9 and TRBJ2-1; D perhaps matches TRBD2 (5 bases). CDR1 and CDR2 from the germline V gene are SGDLS and YYNGEE. There are 13 residues in the CDR3. With 2 bases removed from V and 8 bases from J, the gap between germline ends came to 11 bases. CDR3 loop: CASSVASYDEQFF. The DNA for the CDR3 is TGTGCCAGCAGCGTGGCTAGCTATGATGAGCAGTTCTTC.

This clonotype came up a few times. V usage is TRBV4-1 and J usage is TRBJ2-7; D not certain. The CDR3 length is 17 residues. Per the germline V gene, CDR1 is MGHRA and CDR2 is YSYEKL. V lost 3 bases to trimming and J lost 0 bases, with 18 bases between them. The CDR3, as DNA: TGCGCCAGCAGCCAGGATAATGGACGGGCGAGCTCCTACGAGCAGTACTTC. It yields the protein CASSQDNGRASSYEQYF.

The chain couples TRBV12-3 or TRBV12-4 to TRBJ2-1, with 12 bases aligning to TRBD2. V was pared by 5 bases and J by 1 base, with 6 bases of the junction left unmatched. The CDR3 is 17 amino acids. CDR3 amino acids: CASSLTSGGISYNEQFF. In DNA, the CDR3 is TGTGCCAGCAGTCTTACTAGCGGGGGGATATCCTACAATGAGCAGTTCTTC.

V gene TRBV20-1 combines with J gene TRBJ2-5; TRBD2 aligns across 7 bases. Germline assignment: CDR1 DFQATT and CDR2 SNEGSKA (reference sequence). The V and J ends lost 5 bases and 5 bases, in that order; junction bases with no gene match: 14. The CDR3 runs to 15 residues. CDR3 in DNA: TGCAGTGCTCAACCCCCAGCTAGCGGCTGGGAGACCCAGTACTTC. This translates into CSAQPPASGWETQYF.

The chain recombines TRBV5-1 with TRBJ2-5; 7 nucleotides align to TRBD2. The CDR3 contains 14 residues. Germline values: CDR1 SGHRS, CDR2 YFSETQ. After removal of 7 bases from V and 2 bases from J, the junction contained 8 bases not matched to a gene. The CDR3 is CASYSGGLQETQYF. CDR3 sequence (DNA): TGCGCCAGCTACTCGGGGGGACTTCAAGAGACCCAGTACTTC. The full variable domain, its missing parts supplied by reference TRBV5-1 and TRBJ2-5, is KAGVTQTPRYLIKTRGQQVTLSCSPISGHRSVSWYQQTPGQGLQFLFEYFSETQRNKGNFPGRFSGRQFSNSRSEMNVSTLELGDSALYLCASYSGGLQETQYFGPGTRLLVL.

This clonotype was recorded a few times. The chain combines TRBV20-1 with TRBJ1-1; D gene unclear. Trimming pared 0 bases from V and 1 base from J, leaving 9 bases between. Germline-derived CDR1 and CDR2 are DFQATT and SNEGSKA (reference sequence). The CDR3 loop spans 14 amino acids. The CDR3 spells CSARDQEGNTEAFF. The CDR3 region has the DNA TGCAGTGCTAGAGACCAGGAGGGGAACACTGAAGCTTTCTTT.

The chain uses TRBV12-3 or TRBV12-4 and TRBJ1-5; D is uncertain. The CDR3 has 14 amino acids. V was cut by 6 bases and J by 3 bases, with 12 bases left in between. CDR3 amino acids: CASRSDGNNQPQHF. The CDR3, as DNA: TGTGCCAGCAGGTCGGACGGAAACAATCAGCCCCAGCATTTT.

This clonotype was recorded once. J is TRBJ2-5 and V is TRBV7-2; tentative D call: TRBD1 (6 bases). Trimming removed 5 bases from V and 6 bases from J, with 19 bases in between. Germline V gene sequence: CDR1 SGHTA, CDR2 FQGNSA. The CDR3 has 15 residues. The CDR3 nucleotides are TGTGCCAGCAGCCCAAGTTCGGGACAAGGAAAGACCCAGTACTTC. It codes for CASSPSSGQGKTQYF.

This clonotype appeared a few times. For the CDR3, the DNA is TGTGCCAGCAGCTTAGTTGTACTAGCGGGCGAGCAGTACTTC. This sequence encodes CASSLVVLAGEQYF. This chain connects TRBV7-2 to TRBJ2-7; TRBD2 matches at 9 bases. Germline CDR1 SGHTA, CDR2 FQGNSA. This CDR3 contains 14 residues. With V trimmed by 1 base and J by 6 bases, 4 bases remained unmatched.

The rearrangement uses TRBV5-5 and TRBJ2-1, with 7 bases that match TRBD2. The CDR3 is 15 residues long. The ends lost 10 bases at V and 2 bases at J; junction bases unmatched: 12. The germline gives CDR1 SGHKS, CDR2 YYEKEE (reference sequence). The CDR3 nucleotides are TGTGCCTCTGCTTGGGGGGGGTCCCCCTACAATGAGCAGTTCTTC. It translates to CASAWGGSPYNEQFF.

CDR3 protein: CSASPLADTQYF. The CDR3 region has the DNA TGCAGTGCTAGCCCCCTGGCCGATACGCAGTATTTT. The chain carries TRBV20-1 and TRBJ2-3; D ambiguous. The CDR3 sequence is 12 residues long. Looked up from germline, CDR1 is DFQATT and CDR2 is SNEGSKA (reference sequence). The V end lost 3 bases, the J end lost 6 bases, and 10 bases lay between the germline ends.

V gene TRBV28 combines with J gene TRBJ2-5; D possibly corresponds to TRBD2 (7 bases). Deletions cut 1 base from V and 5 bases from J, with 14 bases between. The germline V gene encodes CDR1 MDHEN and CDR2 SYDVKM. This CDR3 comprises 15 residues. CDR3 DNA: TGTGCCAGCAGTTTATTGGGGGGGCCGGGGGAGACCCAGTACTTC. Encoded protein: CASSLLGGPGETQYF.

This clonotype was detected a few times. The V gene is TRBV20-1, the J gene TRBJ1-4; 9 bases map to TRBD1. With V trimmed by 0 bases and J by 6 bases, 2 bases remained unmatched. CDR3 length equals 14 residues. Germline lookup yields CDR1 DFQATT and CDR2 SNEGSKA (reference sequence). CDR3 in amino acids: CSARDGTGHEKLFF. The CDR3 nucleotides read TGCAGTGCTAGAGACGGGACAGGGCATGAAAAACTGTTTTTT.

This clonotype was picked up a small number of times. This chain connects TRBV5-6 to TRBJ2-1, with D possibly matching TRBD1 (5 bases). The CDR3 totals 13 residues. With 1 base removed from V and 9 bases from J, the gap between germline ends came to 11 bases. Germline V CDR1 and CDR2: SGHDT, YYEEEE. The CDR3 is CASSLLWGSEQFF. Here the CDR3 DNA reads TGTGCCAGCAGCTTGCTGTGGGGCAGTGAGCAGTTCTTC.

This clonotype was picked up a small number of times. The genes are TRBV20-1 and TRBJ1-5; D is unresolved. With 5 bases removed from V and 2 bases from J, the gap between germline ends came to 7 bases. This CDR3 is 12 amino acids long. Germline CDR1 and CDR2: DFQATT and SNEGSKA (reference sequence). CDR3 in amino acids: CSAGEGNQPQHF. The CDR3 bases are TGCAGTGCTGGGGAGGGCAATCAGCCCCAGCATTTT.

The CDR3 nucleotides are TGTGCCAGCAGCCAAGAGGGACCTCGAAAAAGGGAGACCCAGTACTTC. Translating gives CASSQEGPRKRETQYF. V and J are TRBV3-1 and TRBJ2-5, with D tentatively TRBD1 or TRBD2 (5 bases each). Germline assignment: CDR1 LGHDT and CDR2 YNNKEL (reference sequence). The CDR3 runs 16 residues. With 0 bases removed from V and 5 bases from J, the gap between germline ends came to 16 bases.

This clonotype was counted at least ten times. The chain is built from TRBV7-9 and TRBJ2-3; D remains ambiguous. Per germline, CDR1 SEHNR and CDR2 FQNEAQ (reference sequence). Trimming removed 3 bases from V and 0 bases from J, with 10 bases in between. The length of the CDR3 is 15 residues. CDR3 DNA: TGTGCCAGCAGCTTCGAAACTGCTAGCACAGATACGCAGTATTTT. As protein: CASSFETASTDTQYF.

At least ten counts were recorded for this clonotype. This chain connects TRBV28 to TRBJ2-7; TRBD1 aligns across 8 bases. The germline gives CDR1 MDHEN, CDR2 SYDVKM. With 7 bases clipped from V and 5 bases from J, the junction kept 10 bases outside the gene matches. The CDR3 spans 14 residues. The CDR3 protein is CASTLDRELDEQYF. CDR3 nucleotide sequence: TGTGCCAGCACTTTGGACAGGGAACTCGACGAGCAGTACTTC. The full variable domain, completed using reference TRBV28 and TRBJ2-7, is DVKVTQSSRYLVKRTGEKVFLECVQDMDHENMFWYRQDPGLGLRLIYFSYDVKMKEKGDIPEGYSVSREKKERFSLILESASTNQTSMYLCASTLDRELDEQYFGPGTRLTVT.

CDR3 region: CASSKSVTGELFF. CDR3 sequence (DNA): TGTGCCAGCAGCAAAAGCGTCACCGGGGAGCTGTTTTTT. The chain combines TRBV6-2 or TRBV6-3 with TRBJ2-2; D ambiguous. CDR1 and CDR2 from the germline V gene are MNHEY and SVGEGT. Deletions cut 6 bases from V and 4 bases from J, with 9 bases between. The CDR3 consists of 13 residues.

This sequence joins TRBV4-3 and TRBJ2-7; D possibly corresponds to TRBD1 (6 bases). Germline CDR1 and CDR2: LGHNA and YSLEER. This CDR3 is 15 amino acids long. With 0 bases removed from V and 1 base from J, the gap between germline ends came to 10 bases. CDR3 residues: CASSQEGAESYEQYF. For the CDR3, the DNA is TGCGCCAGCAGCCAAGAGGGGGCGGAATCCTACGAGCAGTACTTC.

J is TRBJ2-1 and V is TRBV19; 9 bases map to TRBD1. The CDR3 consists of 15 residues. V lost 7 bases, J lost 3 bases, and 7 bases stayed unmatched. Per the germline V gene, CDR1 is LNHDA and CDR2 is SQIVND (reference sequence). The CDR3 reads CASIPDRGDYNEQFF. CDR3 coding DNA: TGTGCCAGTATCCCGGACAGGGGCGACTACAATGAGCAGTTCTTC.

V gene TRBV20-1 combines with J gene TRBJ2-3; D is possibly TRBD1 (5 bases). CDR3 length equals 13 residues. Between the trimmed V and J ends, which lost 6 bases and 2 bases, there was a span of 12 bases. Germline V gives CDR1 DFQATT, CDR2 SNEGSKA (reference sequence). DNA of the CDR3: TGCAGTGCCCGGTGGGGCCTCACAGATACGCAGTATTTT. It translates to CSARWGLTDTQYF.

There are a few counts of this clonotype. The chain is built from TRBV9 and TRBJ1-4; D is unresolved. With 1 base removed from V and 5 bases from J, the gap between germline ends came to 6 bases. CDR1 and CDR2 from the germline V gene are SGDLS and YYNGEE. The CDR3 runs to 13 residues. The CDR3 DNA reads as TGTGCCAGCAGCGTACGGCCCAATGAAAAACTGTTTTTT. The encoded protein is CASSVRPNEKLFF.

V usage is TRBV3-1 and J usage is TRBJ1-1, with no clear D. This CDR3 is 13 amino acids long. V dropped 1 base and J dropped 7 bases, with 10 bases sitting between them. CDR1 is LGHDT and CDR2 is YNNKEL in the germline V gene (reference sequence). Here the CDR3 DNA reads TGTGCCAGCAGCCAAGTCGGTGGGGATGAAGCTTTCTTT. This gives the protein CASSQVGGDEAFF.

This clonotype appeared a few times. The V and J genes are TRBV28 and TRBJ2-5; 8 bases match TRBD1. The germline gives CDR1 MDHEN, CDR2 SYDVKM. V shed 6 bases and J 5 bases; nucleotides not matched to a gene: 8. This CDR3 comprises 14 residues. The CDR3 bases are TGTGCCAGCAGCCAACAGGGGGGAACGGAGACCCAGTACTTC. Translated: CASSQQGGTETQYF. Based on the CDR3 plus reference TRBV28 and TRBJ2-5, the full variable domain is DVKVTQSSRYLVKRTGEKVFLECVQDMDHENMFWYRQDPGLGLRLIYFSYDVKMKEKGDIPEGYSVSREKKERFSLILESASTNQTSMYLCASSQQGGTETQYFGPGTRLLVL.

This clonotype was observed at least ten times. This rearrangement joins TRBV13 to TRBJ2-7, with 8 bases identical to TRBD1. The CDR3 contains 14 residues. The V segment lost 5 bases and the J segment 2 bases; nucleotides outside the gene matches: 5. CDR1 and CDR2 from the germline V gene are PRHDT and FYEKMQ (reference sequence). CDR3 in DNA: TGTGCCAGCAGCCGAACAGGGGGAACCTACGAGCAGTACTTC. It specifies CASSRTGGTYEQYF.

This clonotype has more than one count but fewer than ten. This chain links TRBV5-1 with TRBJ2-2; 7 bases match TRBD1. J was trimmed by 6 bases and V by 5 bases; bases with no gene match: 10. Germline V gene data show CDR1 as SGHRS and CDR2 as YFSETQ. The CDR3 length is 15 residues. This CDR3 is CASRLTGFGSGELFF. The CDR3 DNA is TGCGCCAGCAGACTGACAGGGTTTGGCTCCGGGGAGCTGTTTTTT.

This clonotype was seen a handful of times. The chain is built from TRBV7-2 and TRBJ2-3, with TRBD2 as a possible D gene (6 bases). Per the germline V gene, CDR1 is SGHTA and CDR2 is FQGNSA. Trimming shortened V by 2 bases and J by 2 bases, and 14 bases separated the two germline ends. CDR3 length equals 16 residues. CDR3 in amino acids: CASSLPSGVATDTQYF. The CDR3, as DNA: TGTGCCAGCAGCTTACCGTCGGGAGTCGCCACAGATACGCAGTATTTT.

This clonotype has a handful of counts. The chain couples TRBV9 to TRBJ2-1; D ambiguous. Trimming took 2 bases from V and 4 from J, leaving 13 bases between them. The CDR3 spans 15 residues. Looked up from germline, CDR1 is SGDLS and CDR2 is YYNGEE. The CDR3 here is CASSVNPTPYNEQFF. The CDR3 DNA sequence: TGTGCCAGCAGCGTTAACCCCACACCTTACAATGAGCAGTTCTTC.

This clonotype appeared a few times. CDR3 nucleotide sequence: TGCAGTGCTACACGGGCCCCCGGGAATGAGCAGTTCTTC. Encoded protein: CSATRAPGNEQFF. V gene TRBV20-1 combines with J gene TRBJ2-1, with unresolved D. Deletions cut 4 bases from V and 7 bases from J, with 14 bases between. The germline CDR1 and CDR2 sequences are DFQATT and SNEGSKA (reference sequence). The CDR3 contains 13 residues.

The chain employs TRBV10-3 and TRBJ1-3; no definite D call. V lost 7 bases and J lost 4, with 8 bases in between. The CDR3 covers 12 residues. The germline CDR1 and CDR2 sequences are ENHRY and SYGVKD. CDR3 DNA sequence: TGTGCCATCAAAGCTGCCGGAAACACCATATATTTT. It is translated as CAIKAAGNTIYF.